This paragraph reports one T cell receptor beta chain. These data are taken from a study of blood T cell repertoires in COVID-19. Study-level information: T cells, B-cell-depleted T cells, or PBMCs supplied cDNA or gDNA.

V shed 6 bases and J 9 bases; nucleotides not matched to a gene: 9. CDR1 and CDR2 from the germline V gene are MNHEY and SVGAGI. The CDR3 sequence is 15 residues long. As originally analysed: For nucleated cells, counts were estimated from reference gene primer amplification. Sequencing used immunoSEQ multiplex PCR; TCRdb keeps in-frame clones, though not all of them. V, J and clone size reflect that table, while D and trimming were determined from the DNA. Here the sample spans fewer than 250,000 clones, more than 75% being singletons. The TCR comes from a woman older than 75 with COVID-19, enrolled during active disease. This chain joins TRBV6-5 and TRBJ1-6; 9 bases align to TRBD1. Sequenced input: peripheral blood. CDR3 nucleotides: TGTGCCAGCAGAAGGATGGGACAGGGCGGTTCACCCCTCCACTTT. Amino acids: CASRRMGQGGSPLHF.